The clone carrying this TCR beta chain was seen a handful of times. The data were obtained in a study of T-cell memory formation after mild COVID-19. TCRdb reanalysed the 5' RACE reads using MiXCR and keeps one entry per CDR3 protein. The sample has 100,000 to 120,000 distinct CDR3 sequences; about a fifth are singletons. Germline-derived CDR1 and CDR2 are SEHNR and FQNEAQ (reference sequence). The CDR3 has 14 residues. Germline trimming cut 1 base from V and 5 bases from J; bases unmatched to any gene: 2. Material for sequencing was PBMCs or a T cell subset sorted from them (not recorded which). The J gene is TRBJ1-2, the V gene TRBV7-9; TRBD1 matches at 9 bases. The sequence came from a man younger than 35 who had mild COVID-19 (a few samples of this study predate the infection). Cell type and time point are not known. CDR3 region: CASSLVTGGYGYTF. The CDR3 DNA reads as TGTGCCAGCAGCTTAGTGACAGGGGGTTATGGCTACACCTTC.